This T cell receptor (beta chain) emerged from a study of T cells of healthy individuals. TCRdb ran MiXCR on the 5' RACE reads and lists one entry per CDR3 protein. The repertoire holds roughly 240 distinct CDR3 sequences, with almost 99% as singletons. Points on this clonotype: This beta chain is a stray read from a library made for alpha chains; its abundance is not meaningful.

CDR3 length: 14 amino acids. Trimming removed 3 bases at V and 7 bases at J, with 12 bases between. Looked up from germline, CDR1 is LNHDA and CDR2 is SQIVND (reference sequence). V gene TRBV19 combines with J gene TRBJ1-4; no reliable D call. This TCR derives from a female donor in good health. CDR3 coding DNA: TGTGCCAGTAGTATGTCCGGGAAGAGTGAAAAACTGTTTTTT. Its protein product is CASSMSGKSEKLFF.